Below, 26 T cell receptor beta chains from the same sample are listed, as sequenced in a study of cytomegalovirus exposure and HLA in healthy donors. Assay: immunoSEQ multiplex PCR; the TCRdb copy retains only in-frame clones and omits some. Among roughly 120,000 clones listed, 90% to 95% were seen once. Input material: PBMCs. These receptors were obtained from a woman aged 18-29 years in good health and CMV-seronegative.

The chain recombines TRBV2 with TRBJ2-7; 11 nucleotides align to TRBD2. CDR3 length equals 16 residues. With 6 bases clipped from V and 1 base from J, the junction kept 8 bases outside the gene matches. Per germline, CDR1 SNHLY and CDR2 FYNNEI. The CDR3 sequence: CASSGQLAGESYEQYF. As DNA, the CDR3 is TGTGCCAGCAGCGGCCAACTAGCGGGGGAATCCTACGAGCAGTACTTC.

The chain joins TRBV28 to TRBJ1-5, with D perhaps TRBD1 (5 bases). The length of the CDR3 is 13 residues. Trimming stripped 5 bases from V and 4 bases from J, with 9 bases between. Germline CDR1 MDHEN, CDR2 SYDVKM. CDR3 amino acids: CASSVGGNQPQHF. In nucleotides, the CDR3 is TGTGCCAGCAGTGTGGGGGGGAATCAGCCCCAGCATTTT.

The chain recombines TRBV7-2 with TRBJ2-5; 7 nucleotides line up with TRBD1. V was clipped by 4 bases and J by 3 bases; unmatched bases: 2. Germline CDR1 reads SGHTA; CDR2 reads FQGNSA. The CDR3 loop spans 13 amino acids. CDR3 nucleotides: TGTGCCAGCAGCTACGACAGGGAAGAGACCCAGTACTTC. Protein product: CASSYDREETQYF.

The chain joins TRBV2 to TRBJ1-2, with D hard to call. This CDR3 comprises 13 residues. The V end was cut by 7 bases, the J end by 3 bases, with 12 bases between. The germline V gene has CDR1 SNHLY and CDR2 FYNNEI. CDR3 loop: CASILTRDYGYTF. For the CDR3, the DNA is TGTGCCAGCATTCTGACAAGAGACTATGGCTACACCTTC.

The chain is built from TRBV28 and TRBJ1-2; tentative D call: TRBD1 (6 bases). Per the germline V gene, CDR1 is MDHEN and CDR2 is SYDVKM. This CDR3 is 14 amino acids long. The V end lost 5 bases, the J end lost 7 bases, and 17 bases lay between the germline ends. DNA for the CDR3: TGTGCCAGCAGTGAGATTGGGGGCGCGGTTGGCTACACCTTC. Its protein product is CASSEIGGAVGYTF.

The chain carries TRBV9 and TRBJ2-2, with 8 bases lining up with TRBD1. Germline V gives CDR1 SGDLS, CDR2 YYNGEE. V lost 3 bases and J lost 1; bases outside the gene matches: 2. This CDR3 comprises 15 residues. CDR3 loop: CASSAGQGNTGELFF. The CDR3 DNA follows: TGTGCCAGCAGCGCAGGACAGGGGAACACCGGGGAGCTGTTTTTT.

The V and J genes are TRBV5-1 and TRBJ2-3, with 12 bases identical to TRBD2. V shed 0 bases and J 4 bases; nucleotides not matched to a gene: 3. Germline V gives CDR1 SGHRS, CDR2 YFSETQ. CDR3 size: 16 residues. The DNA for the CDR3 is TGCGCCAGCAGCTTGGAGCTAGCGGGGGGGTCAGATACGCAGTATTTT. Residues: CASSLELAGGSDTQYF.

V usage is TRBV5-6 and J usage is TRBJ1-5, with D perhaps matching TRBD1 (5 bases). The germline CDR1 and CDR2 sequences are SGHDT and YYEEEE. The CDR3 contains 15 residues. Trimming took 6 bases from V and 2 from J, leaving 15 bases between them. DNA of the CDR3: TGTGCCAGCAACCTGTACCAGGGCGGCAATCAGCCCCAGCATTTT. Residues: CASNLYQGGNQPQHF. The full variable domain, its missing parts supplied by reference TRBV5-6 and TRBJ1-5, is DAGVTQSPTHLIKTRGQQVTLRCSPKSGHDTVSWYQQALGQGPQFIFQYYEEEERQRGNFPDRFSGHQFPNYSSELNVNALLLGDSALYLCASNLYQGGNQPQHFGDGTRLSIL.

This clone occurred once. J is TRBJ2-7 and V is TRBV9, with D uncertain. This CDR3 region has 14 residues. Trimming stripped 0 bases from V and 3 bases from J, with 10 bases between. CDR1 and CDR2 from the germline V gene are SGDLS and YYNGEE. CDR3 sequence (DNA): TGTGCCAGCAGCGTAGACTTGGAGAGCTACGAGCAGTACTTC. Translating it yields CASSVDLESYEQYF.

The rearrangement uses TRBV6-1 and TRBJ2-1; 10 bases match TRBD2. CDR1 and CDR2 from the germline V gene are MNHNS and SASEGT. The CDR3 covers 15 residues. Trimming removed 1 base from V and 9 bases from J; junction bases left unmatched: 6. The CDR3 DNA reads TGTGCCAGCAGTGAAGTGTCTAGCGGGAGAATTGAGCAGTTCTTC. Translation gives CASSEVSSGRIEQFF.

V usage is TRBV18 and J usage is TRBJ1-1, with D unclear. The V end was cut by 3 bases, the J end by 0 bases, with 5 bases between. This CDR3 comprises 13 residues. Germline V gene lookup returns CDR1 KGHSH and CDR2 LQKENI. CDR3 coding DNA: TGTGCCAGCTCACCCGACATGAACACTGAAGCTTTCTTT. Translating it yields CASSPDMNTEAFF.

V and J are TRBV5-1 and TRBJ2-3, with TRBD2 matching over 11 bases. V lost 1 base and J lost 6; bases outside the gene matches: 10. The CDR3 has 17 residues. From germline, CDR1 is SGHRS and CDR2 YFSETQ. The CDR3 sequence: CASSLLTSGTGGDTQYF. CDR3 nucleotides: TGCGCCAGCAGCTTGTTGACTAGCGGGACGGGGGGGGATACGCAGTATTTT.

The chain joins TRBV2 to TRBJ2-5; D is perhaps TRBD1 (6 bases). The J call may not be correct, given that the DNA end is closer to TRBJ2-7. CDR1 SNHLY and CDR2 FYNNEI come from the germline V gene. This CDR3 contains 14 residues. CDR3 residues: CASRVQGPSYEQYF. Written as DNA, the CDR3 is TGTGCCAGCAGAGTCCAGGGGCCCTCCTACGAGCAGTACTTC.

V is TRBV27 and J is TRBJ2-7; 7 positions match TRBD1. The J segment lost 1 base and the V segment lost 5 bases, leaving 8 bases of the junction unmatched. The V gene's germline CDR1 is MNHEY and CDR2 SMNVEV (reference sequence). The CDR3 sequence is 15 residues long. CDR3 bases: TGTGCCAGCAGTGCCAGTTTGGGACAGTCCTACGAGCAGTACTTC. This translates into CASSASLGQSYEQYF.

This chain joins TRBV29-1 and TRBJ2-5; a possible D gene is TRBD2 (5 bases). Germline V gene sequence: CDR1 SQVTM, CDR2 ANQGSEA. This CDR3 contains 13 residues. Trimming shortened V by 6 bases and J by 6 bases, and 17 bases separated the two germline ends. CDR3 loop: CSVLAPDGKTQYF. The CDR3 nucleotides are TGCAGCGTCCTTGCTCCGGACGGGAAGACCCAGTACTTC.

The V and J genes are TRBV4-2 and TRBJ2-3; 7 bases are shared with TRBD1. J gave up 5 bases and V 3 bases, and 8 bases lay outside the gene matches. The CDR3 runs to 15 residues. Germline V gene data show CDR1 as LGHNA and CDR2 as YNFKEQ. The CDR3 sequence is CASSQRQGDRDTQYF. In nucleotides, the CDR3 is TGTGCCAGCAGCCAGCGACAGGGCGATAGAGATACGCAGTATTTT.

The CDR3 loop is CASSPNSGNTIYF. CDR3 in DNA: TGTGCCAGCAGTCCCAACTCTGGAAACACCATATATTTT. V usage is TRBV27 and J usage is TRBJ1-3, with D unclear. CDR3 length: 13 residues. V lost 5 bases, J lost 0 bases, and 5 bases lay in between. From germline, CDR1 is MNHEY and CDR2 SMNVEV (reference sequence).

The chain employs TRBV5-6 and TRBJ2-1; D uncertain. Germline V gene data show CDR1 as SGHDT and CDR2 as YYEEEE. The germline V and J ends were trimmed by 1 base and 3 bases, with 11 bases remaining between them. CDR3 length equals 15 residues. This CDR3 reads CASSLLRDIYNEQFF. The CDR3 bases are TGTGCCAGCAGCTTGCTGCGCGACATCTACAATGAGCAGTTCTTC.

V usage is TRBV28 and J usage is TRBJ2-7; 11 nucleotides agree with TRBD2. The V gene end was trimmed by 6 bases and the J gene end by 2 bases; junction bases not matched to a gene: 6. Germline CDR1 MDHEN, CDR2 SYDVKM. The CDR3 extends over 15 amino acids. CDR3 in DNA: TGTGCCAGCAGCCCTGGGACTAGCGGAGCCTACGAGCAGTACTTC. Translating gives CASSPGTSGAYEQYF.

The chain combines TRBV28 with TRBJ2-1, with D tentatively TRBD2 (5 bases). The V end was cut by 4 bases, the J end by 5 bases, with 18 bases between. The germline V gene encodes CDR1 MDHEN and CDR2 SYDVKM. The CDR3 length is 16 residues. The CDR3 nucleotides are TGTGCCAGCAGTTCTCTTATTGGTAGCGCGGACAATGAGCAGTTCTTC. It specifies CASSSLIGSADNEQFF.

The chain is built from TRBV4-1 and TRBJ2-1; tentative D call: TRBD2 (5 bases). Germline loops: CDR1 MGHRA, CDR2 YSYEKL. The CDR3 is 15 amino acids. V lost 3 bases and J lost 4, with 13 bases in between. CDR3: CASSQASSGYNEQFF. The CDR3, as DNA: TGCGCCAGCAGCCAGGCTAGTTCGGGGTACAATGAGCAGTTCTTC.

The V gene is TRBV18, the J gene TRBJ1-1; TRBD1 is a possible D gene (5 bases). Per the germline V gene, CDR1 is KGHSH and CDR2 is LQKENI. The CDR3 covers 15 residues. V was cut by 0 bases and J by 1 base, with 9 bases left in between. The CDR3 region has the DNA TGTGCCAGCTCACCACCGGGGGGGGAGAACACTGAAGCTTTCTTT. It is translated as CASSPPGGENTEAFF.

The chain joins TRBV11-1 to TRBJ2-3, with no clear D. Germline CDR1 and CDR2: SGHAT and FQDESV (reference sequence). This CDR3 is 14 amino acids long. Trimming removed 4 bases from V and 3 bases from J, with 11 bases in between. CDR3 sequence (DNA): TGTGCCAGCAGCTCATCAGGATCTACAGATACGCAGTATTTT. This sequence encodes CASSSSGSTDTQYF.

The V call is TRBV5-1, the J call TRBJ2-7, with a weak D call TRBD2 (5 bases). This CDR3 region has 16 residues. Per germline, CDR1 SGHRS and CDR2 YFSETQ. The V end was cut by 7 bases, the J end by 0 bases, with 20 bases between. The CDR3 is CASSFLGDTLSYEQYF. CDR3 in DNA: TGCGCCAGCTCCTTCTTGGGAGACACCCTCTCCTACGAGCAGTACTTC.

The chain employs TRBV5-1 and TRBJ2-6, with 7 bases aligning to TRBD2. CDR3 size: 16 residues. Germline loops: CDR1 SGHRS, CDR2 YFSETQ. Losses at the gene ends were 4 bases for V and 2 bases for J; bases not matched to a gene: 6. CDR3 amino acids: CASSPGGPAGANVLTF. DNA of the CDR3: TGCGCCAGCAGCCCGGGGGGTCCCGCTGGGGCCAACGTCCTGACTTTC.

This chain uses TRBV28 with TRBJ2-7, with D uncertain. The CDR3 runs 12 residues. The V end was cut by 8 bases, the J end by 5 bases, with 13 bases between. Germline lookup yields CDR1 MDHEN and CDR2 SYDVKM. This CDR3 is CASSNGWDEQYF. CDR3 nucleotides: TGTGCCAGCTCAAACGGGTGGGACGAGCAGTACTTC.